Listed below are T cell receptor beta chains from one sample, sequenced in a study of blood T cell repertoires in COVID-19. Clones were read by immunoSEQ multiplex PCR, and TCRdb kept only the in-frame ones, dropping some. The table has some 320,000 clones, 85% to 90% seen once. The source material was PBMCs or T cells enriched from blood (not recorded which). The receptors come from a woman in her forties or fifties who had been exposed to COVID-19. Each CDR3 is given with its conserved first and last residue. A D gene is named only where the DNA matches it firmly. Some rows have no size entry. The others give once, few or many, or a class for an expanded clone.

CDR3	DNA	D	V	J	size
CASSEGRPVNEQFF	TGTGCCAGCAGTGAGGGGAGGCCCGTCAATGAGCAGTTCTTC	NA	TRBV2	TRBJ2-1	NA
CATHTGGNEQFF	TGTGCCACACACACCGGGGGCAATGAGCAGTTCTTC	NA	TRBV28	TRBJ2-1	NA
CAWSERFGYTF	TGTGCCTGGAGTGAGAGGTTTGGCTACACCTTC	NA	TRBV30	TRBJ1-2	NA
CASSLGGRGFGNTIYF	TGTGCCAGCAGCTTAGGAGGCAGGGGCTTTGGAAACACCATATATTTT	NA	TRBV7-9	TRBJ1-3	NA
CASSLAGLSEQYF	TGCGCCAGCAGCTTGGCCGGTCTTTCCGAGCAGTACTTC	NA	TRBV5-1	TRBJ2-7	few
CAYGIAGGVYEQYF	TGTGCCTACGGTATCGCGGGGGGGGTCTACGAGCAGTACTTC	TRBD2	TRBV2	TRBJ2-7	NA
CASSRGYGVAGARADTQYF	TGCGCCAGCAGCCGAGGATATGGTGTAGCGGGGGCTCGGGCAGATACGCAGTATTTT	TRBD2	TRBV5-1	TRBJ2-3	once
CASSPYLRDEQFF	TGTGCCAGCAGCCCTTATCTCCGCGATGAGCAGTTCTTC	NA	TRBV7-2	TRBJ2-1	NA
CASSSDGTYEQYF	TGTGCCAGCAGCTCTGACGGGACCTACGAGCAGTACTTC	NA	TRBV11-3	TRBJ2-7	NA
CASSQEGAAGAGYEQYF	TGTGCCAGCAGCCAAGAAGGAGCGGCGGGGGCAGGGTACGAGCAGTACTTC	NA	TRBV3-1/TRBV3-2	TRBJ2-7	NA
CAWSDPGQGASTGELFF	TGTGCCTGGAGTGACCCTGGACAGGGGGCGAGCACCGGGGAGCTGTTTTTT	TRBD1	TRBV30	TRBJ2-2	NA
CASSHKEDISNTGELFF	TGTGCCAGCAGCCATAAAGAGGACATCTCGAACACCGGGGAGCTGTTTTTT	NA	TRBV3-1/TRBV3-2	TRBJ2-2	NA
CASSLGGTDSGNTIYF	TGTGCCAGCAGCTTGGGGGGGACAGACTCTGGAAACACCATATATTTT	TRBD1	TRBV5-4	TRBJ1-3	NA
CSVDLGLEETQYF	TGCAGCGTTGATCTAGGACTAGAAGAGACCCAGTACTTC	TRBD2	TRBV29-1	TRBJ2-5	NA
CSASDRVYGYTF	TGCAGTGCTAGTGACAGGGTCTATGGCTACACCTTC	TRBD1	TRBV20-1	TRBJ1-2	NA
CASSYDRRNTEAFF	TGTGCCAGCAGCTACGACAGAAGGAACACTGAAGCTTTCTTT	NA	TRBV5-6	TRBJ1-1	NA
CASSVDGGQGATGELFF	TGTGCCAGCAGCGTAGATGGGGGACAGGGGGCGACCGGGGAGCTGTTTTTT	TRBD1	TRBV9	TRBJ2-2	NA
CASSIQGGTEAFF	TGTGCCAGCAGTATTCAGGGAGGGACTGAAGCTTTCTTT	NA	TRBV2	TRBJ1-1	NA
CASSLEVEGSPLHF	TGCGCCAGCAGCTTGGAGGTAGAGGGTTCACCCCTCCACTTT	NA	TRBV5-1	TRBJ1-6	NA
CASSPGAVSSGNTIYF	TGTGCCAGCTCACCGGGCGCAGTTAGCTCTGGAAACACCATATATTTT	NA	TRBV18	TRBJ1-3	NA
CASSSRGNYGYTF	TGTGCCAGCAGTTCCCGCGGCAACTATGGCTACACCTTC	NA	TRBV27	TRBJ1-2	NA
CASSSQGARSYNEQFF	TGTGCCAGCAGCTCACAGGGGGCGCGGTCCTACAATGAGCAGTTCTTC	TRBD1	TRBV5-6	TRBJ2-1	NA
CASSVGTEYEQYF	TGTGCCAGCAGCGTAGGGACAGAATACGAGCAGTACTTC	NA	TRBV9	TRBJ2-7	NA
CASSPTRQGLDYEQYF	TGTGCCAGCTCACCAACCCGACAGGGGTTGGACTACGAGCAGTACTTC	TRBD1	TRBV18	TRBJ2-7	NA
CASSRTPGTAVQNTEAFF	TGTGCCAGCAGCCGTACCCCCGGGACAGCAGTACAGAACACTGAAGCTTTCTTT	TRBD1	TRBV27	TRBJ1-1	NA
CASSRTSGGTYEQYF	TGTGCCAGCAGTCGGACTAGCGGGGGAACCTACGAGCAGTACTTC	TRBD2	TRBV2	TRBJ2-7	NA
CASSRSVTQGNQPQHF	TGCGCCAGCAGCCGAAGCGTGACACAGGGGAATCAGCCCCAGCATTTT	TRBD1	TRBV4-1	TRBJ1-5	NA
CASSYATGGGTDTQYF	TGTGCCAGCAGTTACGCGACGGGGGGGGGCACAGATACGCAGTATTTT	TRBD2	TRBV6-2/TRBV6-3	TRBJ2-3	once
CASSGQRGGDTQYF	TGTGCCAGTAGTGGGCAGCGGGGTGGAGATACGCAGTATTTT	TRBD2	TRBV19	TRBJ2-3	NA
CASSAQGGTEAFF	TGTGCCAGCAGTGCTCAGGGGGGCACTGAAGCTTTCTTT	TRBD1	TRBV2	TRBJ1-1	NA
CSVELWDRDTGANVLTF	TGCAGCGTTGAATTGTGGGACAGGGACACTGGGGCCAACGTCCTGACTTTC	TRBD1	TRBV29-1	TRBJ2-6	NA
CASSWAGPGRYNEQFF	TGTGCCAGCAGTTGGGCGGGACCCGGGCGCTACAATGAGCAGTTCTTC	NA	TRBV2	TRBJ2-1	NA
CASRGGLAEQETQYF	TGTGCCAGCAGGGGGGGACTAGCGGAACAAGAGACCCAGTACTTC	TRBD2	TRBV2	TRBJ2-5	NA
CASSLFRTNTGELFF	TGTGCCAGCAGCTTGTTTAGGACAAACACCGGGGAGCTGTTTTTT	NA	TRBV5-6	TRBJ2-2	NA
CASSGQGVKQPQHF	TGTGCCAGCAGTGGTCAGGGGGTCAAGCAGCCCCAGCATTTT	TRBD1	TRBV2	TRBJ1-5	once
CASSHGYRADEAFF	TGTGCCAGCAGCCATGGTTACAGGGCGGATGAAGCTTTCTTT	NA	TRBV3-1/TRBV3-2	TRBJ1-1	NA
CASSQDGAGVNSPLHF	TGCGCCAGCAGCCAAGATGGGGCAGGGGTGAATTCACCCCTCCACTTT	NA	TRBV4-1	TRBJ1-6	NA
CASSTEDRGIYGYTF	TGTGCCAGCAGTACCGAGGACAGGGGCATCTATGGCTACACCTTC	TRBD1	TRBV27	TRBJ1-2	NA
CASSFNAGGNEQFF	TGTGCCAGCTCATTTAATGCGGGGGGAAATGAGCAGTTCTTC	TRBD2	TRBV18	TRBJ2-1	NA
CASSSVTGMNTEAFF	TGCGCCAGCAGCTCGGTAACAGGAATGAACACTGAAGCTTTCTTT	NA	TRBV5-1	TRBJ1-1	NA
CASKTATNEKLFF	TGTGCCAGCAAAACTGCAACTAATGAAAAACTGTTTTTT	NA	TRBV3-1/TRBV3-2	TRBJ1-4	NA
CASSPDREVRSYNEQFF	TGTGCCAGCAGTCCAGACAGGGAGGTGAGGTCCTACAATGAGCAGTTCTTC	NA	TRBV28	TRBJ2-1	NA
CASRPGGGKYGYTF	TGTGCCAGTAGACCCGGGGGGGGGAAATATGGCTACACCTTC	NA	TRBV19	TRBJ1-2	NA
CASSRGTTETQYF	TGTGCCAGCAGCCGCGGGACTACGGAGACCCAGTACTTC	TRBD2	TRBV3-1/TRBV3-2	TRBJ2-5	NA
CASSLGQHARGYTF	TGTGCCAGCAGCTTGGGACAGCATGCCCGGGGCTACACCTTC	NA	TRBV5-6	TRBJ1-2	NA
CASSFEDRNYGYTF	TGTGCCAGCAGTTTCGAGGACAGAAACTATGGCTACACCTTC	NA	TRBV28	TRBJ1-2	NA
CAIRGPAGAEAFF	TGTGCCATCAGGGGGCCGGCAGGGGCTGAAGCTTTCTTT	NA	TRBV10-3	TRBJ1-1	NA
CASSVREGHTGELFF	TGTGCCAGCAGCGTACGGGAGGGCCACACCGGGGAGCTGTTTTTT	TRBD2	TRBV9	TRBJ2-2	NA
CASSSGQGNNSPLHF	TGTGCCAGCAGTTCTGGACAGGGGAACAATTCACCCCTCCACTTT	TRBD1	TRBV28	TRBJ1-6	NA
CASSPYREGGYTF	TGTGCCAGCAGCCCTTACCGCGAGGGAGGCTACACCTTC	NA	TRBV14	TRBJ1-2	NA
CASSQMTRMNYGYTF	TGTGCCAGCAGCCAAATGACCAGGATGAACTATGGCTACACCTTC	NA	TRBV3-1/TRBV3-2	TRBJ1-2	NA
CASTLQGSPLHF	TGTGCCAGCACCTTACAGGGGTCACCCCTCCACTTT	TRBD1	TRBV6-7	TRBJ1-6	NA
CATSGRGVSYEQYF	TGTGCCACCAGCGGGCGGGGGGTCTCCTACGAGCAGTACTTC	TRBD2	TRBV15	TRBJ2-7	NA
CASSTGLAGAETQYF	TGTGCCAGCAGCACCGGACTAGCGGGGGCAGAGACCCAGTACTTC	TRBD2	TRBV9	TRBJ2-5	NA